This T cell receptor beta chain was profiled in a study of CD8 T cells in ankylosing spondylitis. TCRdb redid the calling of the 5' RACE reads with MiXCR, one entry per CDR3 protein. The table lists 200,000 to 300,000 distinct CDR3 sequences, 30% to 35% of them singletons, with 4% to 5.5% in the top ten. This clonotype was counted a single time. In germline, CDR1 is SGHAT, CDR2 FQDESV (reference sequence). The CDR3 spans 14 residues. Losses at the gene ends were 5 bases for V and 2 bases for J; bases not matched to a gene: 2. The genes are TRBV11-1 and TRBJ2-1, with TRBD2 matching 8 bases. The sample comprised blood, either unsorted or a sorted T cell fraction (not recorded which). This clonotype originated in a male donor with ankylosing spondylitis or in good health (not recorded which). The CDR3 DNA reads TGTGCCAGCAGCACTAGCGGTACCTACAATGAGCAGTTCTTC. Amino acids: CASSTSGTYNEQFF.